Listed below are T cell receptor beta chains from one sample, sequenced in a study of cytomegalovirus exposure and HLA in healthy donors. Libraries were prepared by immunoSEQ multiplex PCR; TCRdb keeps only in-frame clonotypes and omits some of them. The sample consists of about 250,000 clones, about 90% of them appearing once. Specimen: PBMCs. The receptors shown here come from a man between 18 and 29 years old in good health and CMV-seropositive. Both conserved end residues are part of each CDR3. The D gene is left open where the match is weak. Some rows mark clone size as missing; the rest say once, few, many or name a class of expanded clone.

d_gene: NA; abundance: NA; len: 13; v_gene: TRBV6-5; j_gene: TRBJ2-3; CDR3aa: CASSADWGDTQYF; CDR3nt: TGTGCCAGCAGTGCGGACTGGGGTGATACGCAGTATTTT
d_gene: NA; abundance: once; len: 13; v_gene: TRBV5-6; j_gene: TRBJ2-5; CDR3aa: CASSLEGAEAQYF; CDR3nt: TGTGCCAGCAGCTTGGAGGGTGCCGAGGCCCAGTACTTC
d_gene: NA; abundance: NA; len: 17; v_gene: TRBV5-4; j_gene: TRBJ2-1; CDR3aa: CASRPAINGGSYNEQFF; CDR3nt: TGTGCCAGCAGACCCGCCATAAACGGGGGCTCCTACAATGAGCAGTTCTTC
d_gene: TRBD1; abundance: NA; len: 15; v_gene: TRBV5-8; j_gene: TRBJ1-2; CDR3aa: CASSFGTGTPYGYTF; CDR3nt: TGTGCCAGCAGCTTCGGGACAGGGACACCCTATGGCTACACCTTC
d_gene: NA; abundance: NA; len: 15; v_gene: TRBV4-1; j_gene: TRBJ2-5; CDR3aa: CASSLARVPPETQYF; CDR3nt: TGCGCCAGCAGCCTGGCTCGGGTACCGCCGGAGACCCAGTACTTC
d_gene: NA; abundance: NA; len: 14; v_gene: TRBV6-1; j_gene: TRBJ1-1; CDR3aa: CASSEIQGLTEAFF; CDR3nt: TGTGCCAGCAGTGAAATCCAAGGCCTAACTGAAGCTTTCTTT
d_gene: NA; abundance: once; len: 11; v_gene: TRBV14; j_gene: TRBJ2-5; CDR3aa: CASSYSRTQYF; CDR3nt: TGTGCCAGCAGCTACAGCCGGACCCAGTACTTC
d_gene: NA; abundance: NA; len: 14; v_gene: TRBV27; j_gene: TRBJ1-2; CDR3aa: CASSSTGPFGGYTF; CDR3nt: TGTGCCAGCAGTTCCACTGGCCCCTTTGGTGGCTACACCTTC
d_gene: NA; abundance: NA; len: 14; v_gene: TRBV27; j_gene: TRBJ2-3; CDR3aa: CASSLFPRTDTQYF; CDR3nt: TGTGCCAGCAGTTTATTCCCCCGCACAGATACGCAGTATTTT
d_gene: NA; abundance: NA; len: 15; v_gene: TRBV5-1; j_gene: TRBJ1-5; CDR3aa: CASSFGPGVNQPQHF; CDR3nt: TGCGCCAGCAGCTTTGGACCAGGGGTTAATCAGCCCCAGCATTTT
d_gene: TRBD2; abundance: NA; len: 15; v_gene: TRBV4-3; j_gene: TRBJ2-1; CDR3aa: CASRAGAGRGDEQFF; CDR3nt: TGCGCCAGCAGGGCCGGTGCGGGGCGGGGGGATGAGCAGTTCTTC
d_gene: NA; abundance: once; len: 13; v_gene: TRBV29-1; j_gene: TRBJ2-3; CDR3aa: CSVEIQLRDTQYF; CDR3nt: TGCAGCGTTGAAATACAGCTGAGGGATACGCAGTATTTT
d_gene: NA; abundance: NA; len: 15; v_gene: TRBV30; j_gene: TRBJ1-1; CDR3aa: CAWSVGQGVRTEAFF; CDR3nt: TGTGCCTGGAGTGTGGGGCAGGGAGTAAGGACTGAAGCTTTCTTT
d_gene: NA; abundance: NA; len: 13; v_gene: TRBV30; j_gene: TRBJ1-2; CDR3aa: CAWTLPGVWGYTF; CDR3nt: TGTGCCTGGACCCTACCCGGGGTTTGGGGCTACACCTTC
d_gene: NA; abundance: NA; len: 11; v_gene: TRBV28; j_gene: TRBJ1-2; CDR3aa: CASNKLGQFAF; CDR3nt: TGTGCCAGCAACAAACTTGGACAGTTCGCCTTC
d_gene: TRBD2; abundance: NA; len: 19; v_gene: TRBV9; j_gene: TRBJ2-5; CDR3aa: CASSVTAGTSGVEQETQYF; CDR3nt: TGTGCCAGCAGCGTAACTGCTGGGACTAGCGGGGTCGAGCAAGAGACCCAGTACTTC
d_gene: TRBD2; abundance: NA; len: 15; v_gene: TRBV19; j_gene: TRBJ2-7; CDR3aa: CASSFSGSSSYEQYF; CDR3nt: TGTGCCAGTAGTTTTAGCGGGAGCAGCTCCTACGAGCAGTACTTC
d_gene: NA; abundance: NA; len: 12; v_gene: TRBV6-1; j_gene: TRBJ2-1; CDR3aa: CASSELGGEQFF; CDR3nt: TGTGCCAGCAGTGAACTAGGTGGTGAGCAGTTCTTC
d_gene: NA; abundance: NA; len: 13; v_gene: TRBV5-6; j_gene: TRBJ2-2; CDR3aa: CASSSIPGGELFF; CDR3nt: TGTGCCAGCAGCTCGATCCCGGGGGGGGAGCTGTTTTTT
d_gene: TRBD1; abundance: NA; len: 18; v_gene: TRBV10-3; j_gene: TRBJ1-2; CDR3aa: CAISDVARDRAHLNGYTF; CDR3nt: TGTGCCATCAGTGATGTCGCTCGAGACAGGGCTCATCTTAATGGCTACACCTTC
d_gene: NA; abundance: once; len: 15; v_gene: TRBV7-2; j_gene: TRBJ1-5; CDR3aa: CASSSQWDRNQPQHF; CDR3nt: TGTGCCAGCAGCTCCCAGTGGGACCGCAATCAGCCCCAGCATTTT
d_gene: NA; abundance: NA; len: 15; v_gene: TRBV2; j_gene: TRBJ1-5; CDR3aa: CASSETEEAGQPQHF; CDR3nt: TGTGCCAGCAGTGAAACCGAGGAAGCAGGTCAGCCCCAGCATTTT
d_gene: NA; abundance: NA; len: 14; v_gene: TRBV19; j_gene: TRBJ1-2; CDR3aa: CASTTRRGNAGYTF; CDR3nt: TGTGCCAGTACCACAAGGAGGGGAAACGCTGGCTACACCTTC
d_gene: NA; abundance: NA; len: 15; v_gene: TRBV19; j_gene: TRBJ2-6; CDR3aa: CATLDQVRGANVLTF; CDR3nt: TGTGCCACCCTAGATCAAGTGCGTGGGGCCAACGTCCTGACTTTC
d_gene: NA; abundance: NA; len: 15; v_gene: TRBV4-1; j_gene: TRBJ1-2; CDR3aa: CASSLSEGGHYGYTF; CDR3nt: TGCGCCAGCAGCTTGTCTGAAGGGGGTCACTATGGCTACACCTTC
d_gene: NA; abundance: few; len: 13; v_gene: TRBV2; j_gene: TRBJ2-2; CDR3aa: CASNTGNTGELFF; CDR3nt: TGTGCCAGCAACACAGGGAACACCGGGGAGCTGTTTTTT
d_gene: NA; abundance: NA; len: 14; v_gene: TRBV4-1; j_gene: TRBJ1-2; CDR3aa: CASSQEGTGYGYTF; CDR3nt: TGCGCCAGCAGCCAAGAAGGGACGGGTTATGGCTACACCTTC
d_gene: NA; abundance: NA; len: 11; v_gene: TRBV10-2; j_gene: TRBJ1-4; CDR3aa: CASSDRLELFF; CDR3nt: TGCGCCAGCAGTGACAGACTGGAACTGTTTTTT
d_gene: NA; abundance: NA; len: 13; v_gene: TRBV7-9; j_gene: TRBJ1-1; CDR3aa: CASSRGENTEAFF; CDR3nt: TGTGCCAGCAGCAGGGGTGAGAACACTGAAGCTTTCTTT
d_gene: NA; abundance: once; len: 15; v_gene: TRBV28; j_gene: TRBJ2-7; CDR3aa: CASGIDGLQKNEQYF; CDR3nt: TGTGCCAGCGGTATTGACGGGTTACAGAAGAACGAGCAGTACTTC
d_gene: NA; abundance: NA; len: 15; v_gene: TRBV28; j_gene: TRBJ2-2; CDR3aa: CASRDRMYNTGELFF; CDR3nt: TGTGCCAGCAGGGACAGAATGTACAACACCGGGGAGCTGTTTTTT
d_gene: TRBD1; abundance: NA; len: 12; v_gene: TRBV30; j_gene: TRBJ1-3; CDR3aa: CAWGTAGNTIYF; CDR3nt: TGTGCCTGGGGGACAGCTGGAAACACCATATATTTT
d_gene: NA; abundance: once; len: 13; v_gene: TRBV6-1; j_gene: TRBJ1-1; CDR3aa: CASSATWGRKAFF; CDR3nt: TGTGCCAGCAGCGCCACTTGGGGGAGGAAAGCTTTCTTT
d_gene: NA; abundance: NA; len: 14; v_gene: TRBV28; j_gene: TRBJ1-1; CDR3aa: CASSLQVMNTEAFF; CDR3nt: TGTGCCAGCAGCTTACAGGTCATGAACACTGAAGCTTTCTTT
d_gene: TRBD1; abundance: NA; len: 14; v_gene: TRBV6-4; j_gene: TRBJ2-3; CDR3aa: CASSGQGTTDTQYF; CDR3nt: TGTGCCAGCAGTGGACAGGGGACCACAGATACGCAGTATTTT
d_gene: TRBD1; abundance: NA; len: 14; v_gene: TRBV4-1; j_gene: TRBJ2-3; CDR3aa: CASSQVPQGDTQYF; CDR3nt: TGCGCCAGCAGCCAAGTGCCACAGGGGGATACGCAGTATTTT
d_gene: NA; abundance: NA; len: 15; v_gene: TRBV6-1; j_gene: TRBJ1-5; CDR3aa: CASSEYHVSNQPQHF; CDR3nt: TGTGCCAGCAGTGAATATCACGTGAGCAATCAGCCCCAGCATTTT
d_gene: TRBD2; abundance: NA; len: 17; v_gene: TRBV23-1; j_gene: TRBJ2-7; CDR3aa: CASSQCPKLAGFYEQYF; CDR3nt: TGCGCCAGCAGTCAATGCCCAAAACTAGCGGGATTCTACGAGCAGTACTTC
d_gene: NA; abundance: NA; len: 14; v_gene: TRBV7-8; j_gene: TRBJ2-1; CDR3aa: CASSLRRSLNEQFF; CDR3nt: TGTGCCAGCAGCTTAAGGAGGAGCCTCAATGAGCAGTTCTTC
d_gene: TRBD2; abundance: NA; len: 16; v_gene: TRBV4-3; j_gene: TRBJ2-3; CDR3aa: CASSLSQREVADTQYF; CDR3nt: TGCGCCAGCAGCCTCTCCCAGCGGGAGGTGGCAGATACGCAGTATTTT
d_gene: NA; abundance: NA; len: 14; v_gene: TRBV25-1; j_gene: TRBJ2-7; CDR3aa: CASRNPSESNEQYF; CDR3nt: TGTGCCAGCAGAAACCCCTCGGAGTCAAACGAGCAGTACTTC
d_gene: TRBD2; abundance: few; len: 13; v_gene: TRBV11-3; j_gene: TRBJ2-1; CDR3aa: CASSFTSGNEQFF; CDR3nt: TGTGCCAGCAGCTTCACTAGCGGGAATGAGCAGTTCTTC
d_gene: NA; abundance: NA; len: 13; v_gene: TRBV2; j_gene: TRBJ1-5; CDR3aa: CASTTVRDQPQHF; CDR3nt: TGTGCCAGCACGACAGTGAGGGATCAGCCCCAGCATTTT
d_gene: NA; abundance: few; len: 14; v_gene: TRBV6-1; j_gene: TRBJ1-5; CDR3aa: CASSEEFSNQPQHF; CDR3nt: TGTGCCAGCAGTGAAGAATTTAGCAATCAGCCCCAGCATTTT
d_gene: NA; abundance: NA; len: 13; v_gene: TRBV2; j_gene: TRBJ2-7; CDR3aa: CASKVGVAQEQYF; CDR3nt: TGTGCCAGCAAGGTCGGGGTAGCGCAAGAGCAGTACTTC
d_gene: NA; abundance: once; len: 12; v_gene: TRBV6-1; j_gene: TRBJ1-5; CDR3aa: CASTRANQPQHF; CDR3nt: TGTGCCAGCACCAGGGCCAATCAGCCCCAGCATTTT
d_gene: TRBD1; abundance: NA; len: 11; v_gene: TRBV29-1; j_gene: TRBJ2-5; CDR3aa: CGADRDETQYF; CDR3nt: TGCGGGGCAGACAGGGACGAGACCCAGTACTTC
d_gene: NA; abundance: NA; len: 11; v_gene: TRBV2; j_gene: TRBJ2-7; CDR3aa: CASSDLSEQYF; CDR3nt: TGTGCCAGCAGTGACCTATCCGAGCAGTACTTC
d_gene: TRBD1; abundance: NA; len: 14; v_gene: TRBV28; j_gene: TRBJ2-7; CDR3aa: CASSIGTGTYEQYF; CDR3nt: TGTGCCAGCAGTATAGGGACAGGGACCTACGAGCAGTACTTC
d_gene: TRBD2; abundance: NA; len: 14; v_gene: TRBV10-2; j_gene: TRBJ2-1; CDR3aa: CASSGTSVYNEQFF; CDR3nt: TGCGCCAGCAGTGGGACTAGCGTCTACAATGAGCAGTTCTTC
d_gene: TRBD1; abundance: NA; len: 15; v_gene: TRBV11-2; j_gene: TRBJ2-7; CDR3aa: CASSHGQVPSYEQYF; CDR3nt: TGTGCCAGCAGCCACGGACAGGTCCCTTCCTACGAGCAGTACTTC